This passage covers 27 T cell receptor beta chains from one sample sequenced in a study of T-cell reconstitution after alpha-beta-depleted transplantation in children. Construction of the TCRbeta library involved unique molecular identifiers. TCRdb re-analysed the PCR reads in MiXCR, keeping a single row per CDR3 protein. In the table there are under 850,000 distinct CDR3 sequences, around 13% of which are singletons. Sequencing used PBMCs, obtained before TCRalphabeta/CD19-depleted stem cell transplant. Every receptor here comes from a girl aged 2 to 10 with congenital amegakaryocytic thrombocytopenia, due to receive a stem cell transplant.

V and J are TRBV3-1 and TRBJ2-1; 7 nucleotides align to TRBD2. J was trimmed by 8 bases and V by 0 bases; bases with no gene match: 13. Germline CDR1 reads LGHDT; CDR2 reads YNNKEL (reference sequence). The CDR3 is 17 amino acids. CDR3 coding DNA: TGTGCCAGCAGCCAAGATAGTAGCGGGTCGGGCGGGGATGAGCAGTTCTTC. Translated, it gives CASSQDSSGSGGDEQFF.

The chain uses TRBV6-5 and TRBJ1-5, with a possible D match to TRBD1 (5 bases). With 1 base removed from V and 2 bases from J, the gap between germline ends came to 9 bases. Germline assignment: CDR1 MNHEY and CDR2 SVGAGI. The length of the CDR3 is 15 residues. The DNA for the CDR3 is TGTGCCAGCAGTTACTGGCAGGGAGGCAATCAGCCCCAGCATTTT. Translation gives CASSYWQGGNQPQHF.

This clonotype was counted many times. The chain is built from TRBV15 and TRBJ2-7; no reliable D call. V lost 3 bases, J lost 3 bases, and 9 bases lay in between. CDR3 length equals 13 residues. Germline loops: CDR1 LNHNV, CDR2 YYDKDF (reference sequence). CDR3: CATSSVIDYEQYF. The DNA for the CDR3 is TGTGCCACCAGCAGTGTCATAGACTACGAGCAGTACTTC.

The sample holds one count of this clonotype. The gene calls are TRBV5-1 and TRBJ2-7; 12 bases align to TRBD2. The J segment lost 9 bases and the V segment lost 5 bases, leaving 15 bases of the junction unmatched. CDR3 length: 16 residues. CDR1 is SGHRS, CDR2 YFSETQ, per germline. The CDR3 region is CASRPGLAGSNRVQYF. CDR3 nucleotide sequence: TGCGCCAGCAGACCAGGACTAGCGGGAAGCAATCGCGTGCAGTACTTC.

This clonotype has a handful of counts. The V and J genes are TRBV4-1 and TRBJ2-1, with 9 bases that match TRBD2. CDR3 length equals 17 residues. Per germline, CDR1 MGHRA and CDR2 YSYEKL. The V gene end was trimmed by 1 base and the J gene end by 2 bases; junction bases not matched to a gene: 6. The CDR3 DNA follows: TGCGCCAGCAGCCAAGGAATGGGACTAGCCCCCTACAATGAGCAGTTCTTC. This sequence encodes CASSQGMGLAPYNEQFF.

This clonotype was seen only a few times. The chain has TRBV7-6 and TRBJ1-2; D is unresolved. CDR3 length equals 16 residues. Trimming shortened V by 0 bases and J by 0 bases, and 11 bases separated the two germline ends. Germline assignment: CDR1 SGHVS and CDR2 FNYEAQ. The CDR3 region is CASSLALTSPNYGYTF. CDR3 coding DNA: TGTGCCAGCAGCTTAGCTCTGACATCCCCTAACTATGGCTACACCTTC.

This clonotype has only a few counts. The gene calls are TRBV24-1 and TRBJ2-5, with 7 bases matching TRBD2. Per germline, CDR1 KGHDR and CDR2 SFDVKD. Unmatched junction bases numbered 1, after V lost 3 bases and J lost 7 bases. CDR3 size: 12 residues. The CDR3 region has the DNA TGTGCCACCAGTGATCAGCGGGGGACCCAGTACTTC. Its protein is CATSDQRGTQYF.

This clonotype was found many times. V gene TRBV21-1 combines with J gene TRBJ2-1; the D call of TRBD2 is as the table states it, not checked on the DNA. TRBV21-1 is a documented pseudogene. This CDR3 has 15 residues. CDR3 sequence (DNA): TGTGCCAGCAGCAAAAGGACTAGTTCCTACAATGAGCAGTTCTTC. It is translated as CASSKRTSSYNEQFF.

This clonotype was recorded many times. The V call is TRBV4-2, the J call TRBJ2-7; D unresolved. V was clipped by 0 bases and J by 6 bases, with 6 bases between them. Germline V gene lookup returns CDR1 LGHNA and CDR2 YNFKEQ. This CDR3 has 12 residues. CDR3 in amino acids: CASSQDLGEQYF. The CDR3 DNA is TGTGCCAGCAGCCAAGATCTGGGCGAGCAGTACTTC.

This clonotype was seen a handful of times. V gene TRBV6-6 combines with J gene TRBJ1-2; a possible D gene is TRBD1 (6 bases). CDR3 length equals 12 residues. V dropped 6 bases and J dropped 7 bases, with 12 bases sitting between them. From germline, CDR1 is MNHNY and CDR2 SVGAGI (reference sequence). The CDR3 sequence: CASRKGDGGYTF. DNA for the CDR3: TGTGCCAGCAGGAAGGGGGACGGTGGCTACACCTTC.

This clonotype was seen ten or more times. V is TRBV20-1 and J is TRBJ2-7; 8 bases agree with TRBD1. J was trimmed by 1 base and V by 3 bases; bases with no gene match: 8. The CDR3 spans 15 residues. Germline values: CDR1 DFQATT, CDR2 SNEGSKA (reference sequence). CDR3 sequence reads: CSARDRDRFSYEQYF. The CDR3 nucleotides are TGCAGTGCTAGGGACAGGGATAGGTTTTCCTACGAGCAGTACTTC.

This rearrangement joins TRBV27 to TRBJ2-7; D gene unclear. With 5 bases removed from V and 0 bases from J, the gap between germline ends came to 14 bases. Germline V gives CDR1 MNHEY, CDR2 SMNVEV (reference sequence). This CDR3 spans 15 amino acids. CDR3 in DNA: TGTGCCAGCAGTGTACGAGGAAAAAGCTCCTACGAGCAGTACTTC. It translates to CASSVRGKSSYEQYF.

This clonotype was detected ten times or more. The gene calls are TRBV20-1 and TRBJ1-1; 8 bases line up with TRBD1. The CDR3 totals 12 residues. Germline V CDR1 and CDR2: DFQATT, SNEGSKA (reference sequence). Trimming at V came to 3 bases and at J to 5 bases, leaving 2 bases not matched to a gene. In DNA, the CDR3 is TGCAGTGCTAGCGGACAGGGAACTGAAGCTTTCTTT. The encoded protein is CSASGQGTEAFF.

The chain combines TRBV9 with TRBJ2-3; 7 bases fit TRBD1. Germline V gene data show CDR1 as SGDLS and CDR2 as YYNGEE. The junction had 2 bases not matched to a gene; V was cut back by 0 bases and J by 4 bases. This CDR3 spans 14 amino acids. The CDR3 DNA reads TGTGCCAGCAGCGTAGTCGGGACAGCAGATACGCAGTATTTT. It translates to CASSVVGTADTQYF. Variable domain in full (rest from reference TRBV9 and TRBJ2-3): DSGVTQTPKHLITATGQRVTLRCSPRSGDLSVYWYQQSLDQGLQFLIQYYNGEERAKGNILERFSAQQFPDLHSELNLSSLELGDSALYFCASSVVGTADTQYFGPGTRLTVL.

This clonotype came up many times. The genes are TRBV20-1 and TRBJ2-5; 10 bases match TRBD2. V lost 4 bases and J lost 0; bases outside the gene matches: 11. The germline V gene encodes CDR1 DFQATT and CDR2 SNEGSKA (reference sequence). This CDR3 has 17 residues. CDR3 loop: CSATLGLAEIHQETQYF. CDR3 in DNA: TGCAGTGCTACTCTAGGACTAGCGGAAATACACCAAGAGACCCAGTACTTC.

V and J are TRBV6-1 and TRBJ1-5; perhaps TRBD1 as D (5 bases). Germline-derived CDR1 and CDR2 are MNHNS and SASEGT. This CDR3 contains 14 residues. V lost 7 bases to trimming and J lost 2 bases, with 12 bases between them. Written as DNA, the CDR3 is TGTGCCAGCATTGGCAGGGAAGGCAATCAGCCCCAGCATTTT. It is translated as CASIGREGNQPQHF.

This clonotype was found many times. The V and J genes are TRBV12-3 or TRBV12-4 and TRBJ2-3; 12 nucleotides agree with TRBD2. V dropped 5 bases and J dropped 1; count of bases not matched to a gene: 7. The CDR3 is made up of 17 amino acids. For the CDR3, the DNA is TGTGCCAGCAGTCCCAGACTAGCGGGAGTGGGCACAGATACGCAGTATTTT. Its protein is CASSPRLAGVGTDTQYF.

J is TRBJ2-2 and V is TRBV24-1, with 12 nucleotides matching TRBD2. This CDR3 region has 16 residues. V was pared by 2 bases and J by 5 bases, with 2 bases of the junction left unmatched. CDR1 is KGHDR, CDR2 SFDVKD, per germline. CDR3 DNA sequence: TGTGCCACCAGTGATTGGACTAGCGGGGAGACCGGGGAGCTGTTTTTT. This translates into CATSDWTSGETGELFF.

This clonotype was recorded many times. V usage is TRBV29-1 and J usage is TRBJ2-7; TRBD2 aligns across 11 bases. The CDR3 extends over 13 amino acids. Trimming took 8 bases from V and 3 from J; bases not matched to a gene: 6. Germline-derived CDR1 and CDR2 are SQVTM and ANQGSEA. As DNA, the CDR3 is TGCAGCTGCGGGACTAGCGGACTCTACGAGCAGTACTTC. Encoded protein: CSCGTSGLYEQYF.

Many counts were recorded for this clonotype. This sequence joins TRBV12-3 or TRBV12-4 and TRBJ2-3; D unclear. V was pared by 6 bases and J by 6 bases, with 10 bases between. The CDR3 is 12 residues long. CDR3: CASSPGMDTQYF. The CDR3 DNA is TGTGCCAGCAGCCCGGGCATGGATACGCAGTATTTT.

V is TRBV7-2 and J is TRBJ2-6; D possibly uses TRBD1 or TRBD2 (5 bases each). V dropped 2 bases and J dropped 0 bases, with 11 bases sitting between them. In germline, CDR1 is SGHTA, CDR2 FQGNSA. This CDR3 is built from 17 residues. CDR3 DNA sequence: TGTGCCAGCAGCTTACGGGGACGCCTCTCTGGGGCCAACGTCCTGACTTTC. Amino acids: CASSLRGRLSGANVLTF.

This clonotype was recorded many times. The chain combines TRBV3-1 with TRBJ2-1; D is uncertain. V was shortened by 0 bases and J by 8 bases, with 8 bases between the two germline ends. The CDR3 loop spans 13 amino acids. The germline gives CDR1 LGHDT, CDR2 YNNKEL (reference sequence). The CDR3: CASSQDPSDEQFF. The CDR3 DNA reads as TGTGCCAGCAGCCAAGATCCCAGCGATGAGCAGTTCTTC.

This clonotype came up many times. The V call is TRBV2, the J call TRBJ1-2, with a possible D match to TRBD1 (5 bases). The V and J ends lost 5 bases and 6 bases respectively, with 10 bases between them. Germline-derived CDR1 and CDR2 are SNHLY and FYNNEI. This CDR3 contains 12 residues. CDR3 DNA: TGTGCCAGCAGTACGAACAGGAATGGCTACACCTTC. Translating it yields CASSTNRNGYTF.

This clonotype came up many times. At one end the junction does not follow the germline gene, possibly because of a read error. The chain combines TRBV5-1 with TRBJ2-7, with TRBD1 matching 9 bases. Germline CDR1 and CDR2: SGHRS and YFSETQ. The CDR3 is 15 residues long. In DNA, the CDR3 is TGTGCCAGCAGTTTGGGACAGGGACTACCCTACGAGCAGTACTTC. This codes for CASSLGQGLPYEQYF.

This clonotype showed up many times. The chain joins TRBV29-1 to TRBJ2-1; weak D call: TRBD2 (8 bases). Deletions cut 8 bases from V and 6 bases from J, with 26 bases between. The CDR3 contains 16 residues. Germline assignment: CDR1 SQVTM and CDR2 ANQGSEA. The CDR3 DNA reads as TGCAGCCAAAGCGGGGGACGGGACAGTTATAGCAATGAGCAGTTCTTC. It specifies CSQSGGRDSYSNEQFF.

Ten or more counts support this clonotype. The chain has TRBV29-1 and TRBJ2-7; D possibly corresponds to TRBD1 (5 bases). Trimming took off 6 bases at V and 2 bases at J, with 23 bases between the two ends. CDR1 SQVTM and CDR2 ANQGSEA come from the germline V gene. The CDR3 has 16 amino acids. The CDR3 reads CSVLVHKARQPYEQYF. CDR3 in DNA: TGCAGCGTCCTAGTTCATAAGGCTAGACAGCCCTACGAGCAGTACTTC.

This clonotype appeared a few times. The chain has TRBV29-1 and TRBJ2-7; the D gene is possibly TRBD1 (6 bases). V was trimmed by 7 bases and J by 2 bases, leaving 15 bases between them. The CDR3 loop spans 13 amino acids. Germline V gene sequence: CDR1 SQVTM, CDR2 ANQGSEA. CDR3 protein: CSANREAPYEQYF. For the CDR3, the DNA is TGCAGCGCGAACAGGGAAGCACCCTACGAGCAGTACTTC.